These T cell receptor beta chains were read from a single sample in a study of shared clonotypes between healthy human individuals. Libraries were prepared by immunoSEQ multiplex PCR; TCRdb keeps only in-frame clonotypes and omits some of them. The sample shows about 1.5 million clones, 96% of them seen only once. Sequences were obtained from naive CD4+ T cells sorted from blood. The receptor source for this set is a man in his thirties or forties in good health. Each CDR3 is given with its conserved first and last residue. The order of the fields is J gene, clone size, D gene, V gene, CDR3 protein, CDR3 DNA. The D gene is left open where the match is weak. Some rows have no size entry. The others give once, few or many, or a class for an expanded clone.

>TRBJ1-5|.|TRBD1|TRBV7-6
CASSVGTDSNQPQHF
TGTGCCAGCAGCGTAGGGACAGATAGCAATCAGCCCCAGCATTTT
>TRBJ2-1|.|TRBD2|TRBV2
CASKVGGGRALREQFF
TGTGCCAGCAAGGTAGGAGGCGGGAGGGCCCTACGGGAGCAGTTCTTC
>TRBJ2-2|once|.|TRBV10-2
CASGAPGELFF
TGCGCCAGCGGGGCCCCCGGGGAGCTGTTTTTT
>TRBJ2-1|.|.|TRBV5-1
CASSLLSGVYNEQFF
TGCGCCAGCAGCTTGTTGTCAGGGGTGTACAATGAGCAGTTCTTC
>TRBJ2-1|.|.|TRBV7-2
CASSLHLAGSYNEQFF
TGTGCCAGCAGCTTACATCTAGCCGGGTCCTACAATGAGCAGTTCTTC
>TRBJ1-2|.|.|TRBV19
CASSIDLGRNYGYTF
TGTGCCAGTAGTATAGATCTGGGCCGAAACTATGGCTACACCTTC
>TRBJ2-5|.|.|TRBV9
CASSRDLQETQYF
TGTGCCAGCAGCCGGGACTTGCAAGAGACCCAGTACTTC
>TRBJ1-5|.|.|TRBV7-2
CASSFQTSLNQPQHF
TGTGCCAGCAGCTTCCAGACTAGCCTAAATCAGCCCCAGCATTTT
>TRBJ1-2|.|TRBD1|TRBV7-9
CASSTLDRDYGYTF
TGTGCCAGCAGCACCTTGGACAGGGACTATGGCTACACCTTC
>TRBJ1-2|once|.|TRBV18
CASSPLSRQDNYGYTF
TGTGCCAGCTCACCACTATCGCGGCAGGACAACTATGGCTACACCTTC
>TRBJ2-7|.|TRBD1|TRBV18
CASSTKLAGGMYF
TGTGCCAGCTCCACCAAACTCGCAGGGGGCATGTACTTC
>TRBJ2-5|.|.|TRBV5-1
CASSLVGDSETQYF
TGCGCCAGCAGCTTGGTCGGGGACTCGGAGACCCAGTACTTC
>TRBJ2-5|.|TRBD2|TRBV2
CASRGRVRAGAQETQYF
TGTGCCAGCAGGGGACGGGTACGAGCGGGGGCCCAAGAGACCCAGTACTTC
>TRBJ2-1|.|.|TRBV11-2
CASSSQGGINEQFF
TGTGCCAGCAGTTCGCAGGGGGGCATTAATGAGCAGTTCTTC
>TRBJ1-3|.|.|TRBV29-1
CSGVWGNTIYF
TGCAGCGGAGTGTGGGGAAACACCATATATTTT
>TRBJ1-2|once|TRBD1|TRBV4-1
CASSQNPGQGNYGYTF
TGCGCCAGCAGCCAGAATCCGGGACAGGGGAACTATGGCTACACCTTC
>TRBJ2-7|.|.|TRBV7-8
CASSFSTQMRKQYF
TGTGCCAGCAGCTTTAGCACCCAAATGCGGAAGCAGTACTTC
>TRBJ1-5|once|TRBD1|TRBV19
CASNDRGNQPQHF
TGTGCCAGTAACGACAGGGGAAATCAGCCCCAGCATTTT
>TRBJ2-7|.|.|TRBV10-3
CAISEGSGNYEQYF
TGTGCCATCAGTGAGGGGTCAGGGAACTACGAGCAGTACTTC
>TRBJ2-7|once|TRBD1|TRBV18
CASSPGQPYEQYF
TGTGCCAGCTCACCGGGACAGCCCTACGAGCAGTACTTC
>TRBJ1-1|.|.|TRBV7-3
CASSSMENTEAFF
TGTGCCAGCAGCTCCATGGAGAACACTGAAGCTTTCTTT
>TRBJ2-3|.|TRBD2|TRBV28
CASSLGLAITDTQYF
TGTGCCAGCAGTTTAGGACTAGCGATAACAGATACGCAGTATTTT
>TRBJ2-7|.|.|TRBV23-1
CASSQCRPRELYEQYF
TGCGCCAGCAGTCAATGTCGTCCGAGGGAGCTCTACGAGCAGTACTTC
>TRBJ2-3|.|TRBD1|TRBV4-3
CASSQLGQGGTDTQYF
TGCGCCAGCAGCCAACTAGGACAGGGGGGCACAGATACGCAGTATTTT
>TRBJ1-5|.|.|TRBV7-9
CASSLAGSNQPQHF
TGTGCCAGCAGCTTAGCAGGTAGCAATCAGCCCCAGCATTTT
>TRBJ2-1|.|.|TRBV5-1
CASGSGVSYNEQFF
TGCGCCAGCGGGAGCGGAGTCTCCTACAATGAGCAGTTCTTC